Reported below is one T cell receptor beta chain. No antigen is known for it. Here immunoSEQ multiplex PCR was the method, and the copy in TCRdb shows in-frame clones only, minus some. The sample includes fewer than 200,000 clones, about 88% of them seen just once. The source of the sample is a study of T cell responses to AZD1222 COVID-19 vaccine. Study-level results: Recipients of two AZD1222 doses showed rising Spike-specific TCR breadth and depth. Most donors were white British, females outnumbered males, and clonal diversity was possibly underestimated. The CD4 TCRs associated with vaccination extended across spike and predominated at 160-218 and 743-854.

V was cut by 4 bases and J by 4 bases, with 11 bases left in between. CDR1 and CDR2 from the germline V gene are SGHNT and YYREEE (reference sequence). CDR3 size: 13 residues. Recipients boosted at about 4 weeks or about 12 weeks are pooled. The source was peripheral blood, collected 28 days after the second AZD1222 dose. The J gene is TRBJ2-5, the V gene TRBV5-4; no firm D call. The TCR sequence derives from an adult who received the AZD1222 COVID-19 vaccine. As DNA, the CDR3 is TGTGCCAGCAGCCAGGAATGGGGAGAGACCCAGTACTTC. Amino acid sequence: CASSQEWGETQYF.